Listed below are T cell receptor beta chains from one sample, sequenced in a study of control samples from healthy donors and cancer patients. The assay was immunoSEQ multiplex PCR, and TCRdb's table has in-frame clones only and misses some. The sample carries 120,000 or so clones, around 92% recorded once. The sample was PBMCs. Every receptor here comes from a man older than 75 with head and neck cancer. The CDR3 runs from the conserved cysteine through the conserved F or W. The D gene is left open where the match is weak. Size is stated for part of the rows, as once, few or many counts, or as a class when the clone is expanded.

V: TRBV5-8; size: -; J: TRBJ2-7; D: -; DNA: TGTGCCAGCAGCGTGATAAGGGGCCCAGGGGAGCAGTACTTC; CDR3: CASSVIRGPGEQYF
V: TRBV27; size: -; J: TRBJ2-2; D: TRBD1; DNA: TGTGCCAGCAGACCAACAGGGGTGTACACCGGGGAGCTGTTTTTT; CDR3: CASRPTGVYTGELFF
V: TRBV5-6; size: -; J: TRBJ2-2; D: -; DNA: TGTGCCAGCAGCTTGGCCAATAAACGGACCACCGGGGAGCTGTTTTTT; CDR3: CASSLANKRTTGELFF
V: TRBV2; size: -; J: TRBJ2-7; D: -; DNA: TGTGCCAGTGGGACCTCTCTCTACGAGCAGTACTTC; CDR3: CASGTSLYEQYF
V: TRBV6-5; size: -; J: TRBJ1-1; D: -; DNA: TGTGCCAGCAGAATCACCGTTAGGGGGACTGAAGCTTTCTTT; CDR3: CASRITVRGTEAFF
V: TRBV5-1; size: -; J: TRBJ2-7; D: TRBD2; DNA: TGCGCCAGCAGCTATAGCGGGAGGGAGCAGTACTTC; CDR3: CASSYSGREQYF
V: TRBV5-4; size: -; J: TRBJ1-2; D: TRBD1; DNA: TGTGCCAGCAGCTTGGCGGGACAGCACTATGGCTACACCTTC; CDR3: CASSLAGQHYGYTF
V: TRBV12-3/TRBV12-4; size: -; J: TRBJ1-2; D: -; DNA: TGTGCCAGCAGTTTGGTTCCTTTGGGTGGCTACACCTTC; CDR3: CASSLVPLGGYTF
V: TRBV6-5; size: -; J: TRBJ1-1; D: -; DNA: TGTGCCAGCAACCAGTTTAGTGAAGCTTTCTTT; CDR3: CASNQFSEAFF
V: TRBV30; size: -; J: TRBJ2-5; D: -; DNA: TGTGCCTGGAGTGTACTGGAGGAGACCCAGTACTTC; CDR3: CAWSVLEETQYF
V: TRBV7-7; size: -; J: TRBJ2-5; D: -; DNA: TGTGCCAGCAGCTTAGTGAGGGCGCCCCAAGAGACCCAGTACTTC; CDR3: CASSLVRAPQETQYF
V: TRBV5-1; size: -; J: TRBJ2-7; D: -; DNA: TGCGCCAGCAGCTTGACACAGGGTGGCTACGAGCAGTACTTC; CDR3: CASSLTQGGYEQYF
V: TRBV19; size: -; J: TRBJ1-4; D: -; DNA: TGTGCCAGTGCATTGGCGGCTACTAATGAAAAACTGTTTTTT; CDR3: CASALAATNEKLFF
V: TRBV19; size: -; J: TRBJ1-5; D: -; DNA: TGTGCCAGTAGCCACAGGGCTGGTCAGCCCCAGCATTTT; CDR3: CASSHRAGQPQHF
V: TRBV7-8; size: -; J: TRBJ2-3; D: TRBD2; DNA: TGTGCCAGCAGCCGAGCCCCTAGCGGGATTCCTAGCACAGATACGCAGTATTTT; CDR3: CASSRAPSGIPSTDTQYF
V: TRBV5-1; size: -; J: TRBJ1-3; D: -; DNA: TGCGCCAGCAGCCAACCATCGGGGAGCGGAGACACCATATATTTT; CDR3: CASSQPSGSGDTIYF
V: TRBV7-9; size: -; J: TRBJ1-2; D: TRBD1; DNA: TGTGCCAGCTCTACTCTTGGGACAGCTAACTATGGCTACACCTTC; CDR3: CASSTLGTANYGYTF
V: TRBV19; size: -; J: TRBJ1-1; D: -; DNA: TGTGCCAGTAGTATTGGTCTACAGACAAACACTGAAGCTTTCTTT; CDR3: CASSIGLQTNTEAFF
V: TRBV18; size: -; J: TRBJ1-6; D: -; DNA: TGTGCCAGCTCAGGGGAACGGGAAAGATTCTCACCCCTCCACTTT; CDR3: CASSGERERFSPLHF
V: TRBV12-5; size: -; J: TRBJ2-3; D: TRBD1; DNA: TGTGCTAGTGGTTTGTTAGGTAGGGGACAGGGCCACACAGATACGCAGTATTTT; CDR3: CASGLLGRGQGHTDTQYF
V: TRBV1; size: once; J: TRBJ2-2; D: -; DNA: TGCACCAGCAGCCAAGTACACACAGGGTTCGGGGAGCTGTTTTTT; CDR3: CTSSQVHTGFGELFF
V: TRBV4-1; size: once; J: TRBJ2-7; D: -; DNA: TGCGCCAGCAGCCAAGATAGTCTGTCCTACGAGCAGTACTTC; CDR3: CASSQDSLSYEQYF
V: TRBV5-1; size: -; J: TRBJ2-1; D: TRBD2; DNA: TGCGCCAGCAGCTTGACGGGCGGGAGGAGCTCCTACAATGAGCAGTTCTTC; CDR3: CASSLTGGRSSYNEQFF
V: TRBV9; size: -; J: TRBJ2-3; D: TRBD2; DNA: TGTGCCAGCAGCGGGCTGGGACTAGCGGGAGGGCCTAGGTCAGATACGCAGTATTTT; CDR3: CASSGLGLAGGPRSDTQYF
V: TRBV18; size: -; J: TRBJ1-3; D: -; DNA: TGTGCCAGCTCAACTGACAGTACCTCTGGAAACACCATATATTTT; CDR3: CASSTDSTSGNTIYF
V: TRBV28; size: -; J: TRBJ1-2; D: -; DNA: TGTGCCAGCAGTTTACCGGGGGCGAGGAACTATGGCTACACCTTC; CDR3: CASSLPGARNYGYTF
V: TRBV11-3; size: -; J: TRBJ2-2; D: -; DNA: TGTGCCAGCAGCTTAATTGGCCAGGTTAACACCGGGGAGCTGTTTTTT; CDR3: CASSLIGQVNTGELFF
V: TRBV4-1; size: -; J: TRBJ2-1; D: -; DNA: TGCGCCAGCAGCCAAGATCCGCGGAACACAGAGCAGTTCTTC; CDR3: CASSQDPRNTEQFF
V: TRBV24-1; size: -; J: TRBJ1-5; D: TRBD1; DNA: TGTGCCACCAGTGATTCGGGACAGGGGTTGAGTCAGCCCCAGCATTTT; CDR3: CATSDSGQGLSQPQHF